This entry features one T cell receptor beta chain sequence. Its specificity is not known. The data were taken from a study of response to subunit inactivated influenza vaccine. Study findings and constraints: A suggestion made by the authors is that each seasonal influenza vaccination recruits few new T cells.

CDR1 and CDR2 (germline): SGDLS, YYNGEE. The CDR3 spans 13 residues. The germline V and J ends were trimmed by 2 bases and 7 bases, with 12 bases remaining between them. One entry per CDR3 protein, called by TCRdb with MiXCR from the RT-PCR reads. There are 650,000 to 800,000 distinct CDR3 sequences in the sample; roughly 14% occur only once, and less than 7% lies in the top ten. Sequencing used PBMCs from blood, obtained 14 to 15 days before vaccination. This clonotype was obtained from a man in his fifties or sixties who received an inactivated influenza vaccine. The genes are TRBV9 and TRBJ1-1; D might be TRBD1 (5 bases). The CDR3 loop reads CASSVGGESEAFF. CDR3 nucleotide sequence: TGTGCCAGCAGCGTTGGGGGTGAGAGTGAAGCTTTCTTT.